The T cell receptor (beta chain) under discussion was sequenced for a study of control samples from healthy donors and cancer patients. V lost 3 bases to trimming and J lost 8 bases, with 13 bases between them. The CDR3 sequence is 13 residues long. The germline V gene has CDR1 LNHDA and CDR2 SQIVND (reference sequence). Clones were read by immunoSEQ multiplex PCR, and TCRdb kept only the in-frame ones, dropping some. The sample carries around 70,000 clones, 89% recorded once. The sequenced sample was PBMCs. The chain recombines TRBV19 with TRBJ1-2; D remains unclear. This sequence originates from a woman in her fifties or sixties with colorectal cancer. The CDR3 nucleotides read TGTGCCAGTAGTATTAGACTCAGCGACGGCTACACCTTC. Its protein is CASSIRLSDGYTF. The complete variable domain, with remaining parts taken from reference TRBV19 and TRBJ1-2, reads DGGITQSPKYLFRKEGQNVTLSCEQNLNHDAMYWYRQDPGQGLRLIYYSQIVNDFQKGDIAEGYSVSREKKESFPLTVTSAQKNPTAFYLCASSIRLSDGYTFGSGTRLTVV.